One sample yielded the 18 T cell receptor beta chains listed below, sequenced in a study of vaccination effects on CD4 cells after COVID-19. Their antigen targets remain unknown. This table comes from immunoSEQ multiplex PCR, and its TCRdb copy is limited to in-frame clones, with some not included. The table has tens of thousands of clones, approximately 81% seen once. Antigen-specific CD4+ T cell clonotypes were called by their expansion after viral peptide-pool culture in ViraFEST. Upon completion of around eleven days in culture, CD4+ T cells were isolated. The specimen was CD4+ T cells from PBMCs cultured with HCoV-229E spike peptides, collected before COVID-19 vaccination. Every receptor here comes from a human donor who received a COVID-19 vaccine.

The CDR3 sequence: CASSAQGGSYNEQFF. In nucleotides, the CDR3 is TGTGCCAGCAGTGCGCAAGGAGGGTCCTACAATGAGCAGTTCTTC. The chain has TRBV2 and TRBJ2-1; D is perhaps TRBD2 (6 bases). V dropped 4 bases and J dropped 1 base, with 11 bases sitting between them. CDR3 size: 15 residues. From germline, CDR1 is SNHLY and CDR2 FYNNEI. Full variable domain (outside the CDR3, taken from reference TRBV2 and TRBJ2-1): EPEVTQTPSHQVTQMGQEVILRCVPISNHLYFYWYRQILGQKVEFLVSFYNNEISEKSEIFDDQFSVERPDGSNFTLKIRSTKLEDSAMYFCASSAQGGSYNEQFFGPGTRLTVL.

This clone was found once. This sequence joins TRBV13 and TRBJ2-2, with 7 bases identical to TRBD1. Germline lookup yields CDR1 PRHDT and CDR2 FYEKMQ (reference sequence). This CDR3 spans 18 amino acids. The ends lost 2 bases at V and 2 bases at J; junction bases unmatched: 11. CDR3 protein: CASSLLSYGTVNTGELFF. DNA for the CDR3: TGTGCCAGCAGCTTACTATCATATGGGACAGTTAACACCGGGGAGCTGTTTTTT.

The chain carries TRBV29-1 and TRBJ2-2; D gene ambiguous. V was cut by 4 bases and J by 4 bases, with 7 bases left in between. Germline lookup yields CDR1 SQVTM and CDR2 ANQGSEA. CDR3 length equals 12 residues. The CDR3 sequence is CSVAWATGELFF. As DNA, the CDR3 is TGCAGCGTTGCGTGGGCCACCGGGGAGCTGTTTTTT.

This clone was recorded a few times. The chain couples TRBV5-1 to TRBJ1-2, with unresolved D. The CDR3 sequence is 15 residues long. V was shortened by 4 bases and J by 4 bases, with 17 bases between the two germline ends. Germline CDR1 and CDR2: SGHRS and YFSETQ. CDR3: CASSPQTGQFYGYTF. CDR3 in DNA: TGCGCCAGCAGCCCACAAACCGGGCAATTCTATGGCTACACCTTC.

This clone was seen a handful of times. This chain connects TRBV3-1 (or the pseudogene TRBV3-2) to TRBJ1-1; 7 nucleotides align to TRBD1. Germline V gene sequence: CDR1 LGHDT, CDR2 YNNKEL (reference sequence). Germline trimming cut 3 bases from V and 5 bases from J; bases unmatched to any gene: 3. The CDR3 extends over 13 amino acids. The CDR3 spells CASSHMTGTEAFF. The CDR3 DNA sequence: TGTGCCAGCAGCCATATGACAGGGACTGAAGCTTTCTTT.

The V call is TRBV7-9, the J call TRBJ1-1; D is perhaps TRBD1 (5 bases). CDR1 is SEHNR, CDR2 FQNEAQ, per germline (reference sequence). CDR3 length equals 14 residues. The ends were cut back, 5 bases at V and 11 bases at J, with 21 bases in the middle. The CDR3 nucleotides are TGTGCCAGCAGCGCTAGTATGGCGTCAGGGCAGGCTTTCTTT. Encoded protein: CASSASMASGQAFF.

The chain is built from TRBV4-3 and TRBJ1-5; D is uncertain. CDR3 size: 13 residues. V was clipped by 0 bases and J by 6 bases, with 6 bases between them. CDR1 is LGHNA, CDR2 YSLEER, per germline. CDR3 DNA sequence: TGCGCCAGCAGCCAAGATCAGAGTCAGCCCCAGCATTTT. Translating it yields CASSQDQSQPQHF.

This chain connects TRBV19 to TRBJ1-1; D is unresolved. The CDR3 totals 15 residues. Germline V gene lookup returns CDR1 LNHDA and CDR2 SQIVND (reference sequence). Trimming shortened V by 3 bases and J by 0 bases, and 11 bases separated the two germline ends. The CDR3 loop is CASSILGSMNTEAFF. The CDR3 coding sequence is TGTGCCAGTAGTATTTTAGGGTCCATGAACACTGAAGCTTTCTTT.

The gene calls are TRBV5-1 and TRBJ2-3, with a possible D match to TRBD1 (5 bases). Germline loops: CDR1 SGHRS, CDR2 YFSETQ. Trimming shortened V by 1 base and J by 1 base, and 10 bases separated the two germline ends. The CDR3 extends over 15 amino acids. DNA of the CDR3: TGCGCCAGCAGCTTGCAGGACACCGGCACAGATACGCAGTATTTT. It encodes CASSLQDTGTDTQYF.

This clone appeared a few times. The chain carries TRBV4-1 and TRBJ2-2; TRBD1 aligns across 8 bases. This CDR3 has 14 residues. Trimming removed 5 bases from V and 2 bases from J; junction bases left unmatched: 1. Germline values: CDR1 MGHRA, CDR2 YSYEKL. CDR3: CASSDRGNTGELFF. The DNA of the CDR3 is TGCGCCAGCAGCGACAGGGGTAACACCGGGGAGCTGTTTTTT.

This clone was detected a few times. This rearrangement joins TRBV5-6 to TRBJ2-7; D gene unclear. V was cut by 4 bases and J by 4 bases, with 9 bases left in between. CDR3 length: 12 amino acids. Germline CDR1 is SGHDT and CDR2 is YYEEEE. CDR3 protein: CASSSQAYEQYV. The CDR3 nucleotides read TGTGCCAGCAGCAGTCAGGCGTACGAGCAGTACGTC.

The V call is TRBV6-2 or TRBV6-3, the J call TRBJ2-7, with D possibly being TRBD1 (6 bases). V was pared by 5 bases and J by 5 bases, with 10 bases between. Germline CDR1 reads MNHEY; CDR2 reads SVGEGT. The CDR3 has 12 amino acids. The CDR3 loop reads CASSQGSHEQYV. The CDR3 DNA follows: TGTGCCAGCAGTCAGGGGAGCCACGAGCAGTACGTC.

The V call is TRBV5-1, the J call TRBJ1-2; 8 bases agree with TRBD1. The V segment lost 3 bases and the J segment 4 bases; nucleotides outside the gene matches: 5. The CDR3 covers 14 residues. The germline V gene has CDR1 SGHRS and CDR2 YFSETQ. In DNA, the CDR3 is TGCGCCAGCAGCTCGACAGGGGACTTCTATGGCTACACCTTC. Residues: CASSSTGDFYGYTF.

This clone was counted between two and nine times. The rearrangement joins TRBV29-1 to TRBJ2-7; 16 nucleotides line up with TRBD2. Unmatched junction bases numbered 10, after V lost 4 bases and J lost 7 bases. The CDR3 has 16 amino acids. CDR1 is SQVTM and CDR2 is ANQGSEA in the germline V gene. The CDR3 loop reads CSVAGTSGGDGFEQYV. The DNA of the CDR3 is TGCAGCGTTGCTGGGACTAGCGGGGGGGATGGGTTTGAGCAGTACGTC.

This CDR3 is CASSLVRTSGTNTGELFF. The CDR3 nucleotides read TGCGCCAGCAGCTTGGTTCGGACTAGCGGGACGAACACCGGGGAGCTGTTTTTT. The chain links TRBV5-1 to TRBJ2-2; TRBD2 agrees at 12 bases. Germline-derived CDR1 and CDR2 are SGHRS and YFSETQ. The CDR3 sequence is 18 residues long. V dropped 0 bases and J dropped 0; count of bases not matched to a gene: 3.

The CDR3 DNA follows: TGTGCCAGCAGCCGCGGGACAGGGGGCGCCGGCAATCAGCCCCAGCATTTT. This codes for CASSRGTGGAGNQPQHF. The gene calls are TRBV4-2 and TRBJ1-5; TRBD1 aligns across 12 bases. Germline V gene data show CDR1 as LGHNA and CDR2 as YNFKEQ. The trim removed 4 bases at V and 2 bases at J, leaving 6 bases unmatched. The CDR3 has 17 amino acids.

The V call is TRBV28, the J call TRBJ2-3; 7 positions agree with TRBD2. The CDR3 covers 17 residues. Trimming took 5 bases from V and 0 from J; bases not matched to a gene: 11. Germline CDR1 MDHEN, CDR2 SYDVKM. CDR3 nucleotides: TGTGCCAGCAGTCTCTTTCGACTAGCCCCTAGCACAGATACGCAGTATTTT. This translates into CASSLFRLAPSTDTQYF.

The rearrangement uses TRBV11-2 and TRBJ1-3, with D hard to call. Germline CDR1 is SGHAT and CDR2 is FQNNGV. This CDR3 region has 14 residues. Trimming took 5 bases from V and 0 from J, leaving 8 bases between them. The CDR3 here is CASSLRSSGNTIYF. CDR3 DNA sequence: TGTGCCAGCAGCCTCAGGAGCTCTGGAAACACCATATATTTT. Combining the CDR3 with reference TRBV11-2 and TRBJ1-3 gives the whole variable domain EAGVAQSPRYKIIEKRQSVAFWCNPISGHATLYWYQQILGQGPKLLIQFQNNGVVDDSQLPKDRFSAERLKGVDSTLKIQPAKLEDSAVYLCASSLRSSGNTIYFGEGSWLTVV.